This T cell receptor (beta chain) comes out of a study of response to subunit inactivated influenza vaccine. TCRdb independently ran MiXCR on the RT-PCR reads; one entry per CDR3 protein. The profile shows around 470,000 distinct CDR3 sequences, approximately 7.7% of them singletons. Sequences were derived from PBMCs from blood, sampled around 25 months after vaccination. This clonotype was obtained from a man aged 50 to 69 who received an inactivated influenza vaccine.

The CDR3 DNA reads as TGTGCCAGCAGTTCGAGTCGACCGGGCCGGGACACTGAAGCTTTCTTT. Translating it yields CASSSSRPGRDTEAFF. This rearrangement joins TRBV6-5 to TRBJ1-1; D not certain. The ends were cut back, 4 bases at V and 3 bases at J, with 18 bases in the middle. From germline, CDR1 is MNHEY and CDR2 SVGAGI. The CDR3 is 16 amino acids.